This TCR beta chain was recorded in a study of T cell responses to AZD1222 COVID-19 vaccine. Across the study: Second doses were pooled across both intervals (about 4 or about 12 weeks).

With regard to this clone: The antigen is unknown.

TCRdb's table, derived via immunoSEQ multiplex PCR, lists solely in-frame clones and lacks some. Here the sample spans about 140,000 clones, about 92% being singletons. General study findings and limits: Targets within unmutated variant regions were reportedly found for nearly half of spike-specific TCRs. Recipients of AZD1222 seropositive at baseline numbered only 5 to 7.

Germline loops: CDR1 KGHDR, CDR2 SFDVKD. The CDR3 has 14 residues. The germline V and J ends were trimmed by 8 bases and 3 bases, with 13 bases remaining between them. Here the sequenced sample was peripheral blood, taken on day 0 of AZD1222 vaccination. The gene calls are TRBV24-1 and TRBJ1-3; perhaps TRBD1 as D (6 bases). This TCR derives from an adult in good health. CDR3 DNA sequence: TGTGCCACCATCCCCATGACAGGTGGAAACACCATATATTTT. This codes for CATIPMTGGNTIYF.